This passage covers 20 T cell receptor beta chains from one sample sequenced in a study of identical twins. TCRdb reanalysed the 5' RACE reads using MiXCR and keeps one entry per CDR3 protein. Here the sample spans some 500,000 distinct CDR3 sequences, over 8.5% being singletons. This sample also appeared in a second study, on yellow fever vaccine responses in identical twins.

Sequenced material: PBMCs. The source is a woman younger than 30 in good health.

This clonotype was observed a handful of times. CDR3 amino acids: CASSLASAGGQETQYF. DNA for the CDR3: TGTGCCAGCAGCTTGGCCTCGGCAGGGGGACAAGAGACCCAGTACTTC. V usage is TRBV5-6 and J usage is TRBJ2-5, with 7 nucleotides matching TRBD1. The CDR3 is 16 amino acids. The V gene's germline CDR1 is SGHDT and CDR2 YYEEEE. Unmatched junction bases numbered 7, after V lost 0 bases and J lost 2 bases. Filled out from reference TRBV5-6 and TRBJ2-5, the complete variable domain reads DAGVTQSPTHLIKTRGQQVTLRCSPKSGHDTVSWYQQALGQGPQFIFQYYEEEERQRGNFPDRFSGHQFPNYSSELNVNALLLGDSALYLCASSLASAGGQETQYFGPGTRLLVL.

This sequence joins TRBV3-1 and TRBJ1-5, with D unresolved. This CDR3 is 14 amino acids long. V was shortened by 6 bases and J by 0 bases, with 9 bases between the two germline ends. CDR1 and CDR2 from the germline V gene are LGHDT and YNNKEL (reference sequence). This chain's CDR3 is CASSKGHSNQPQHF. The CDR3 region has the DNA TGTGCCAGCAGTAAGGGTCATAGCAATCAGCCCCAGCATTTT.

This clonotype was counted between two and nine times. The chain employs TRBV7-9 and TRBJ2-7; 9 nucleotides match TRBD1. Germline CDR1 SEHNR, CDR2 FQNEAQ (reference sequence). The CDR3 sequence is 14 residues long. Trimming took 3 bases from V and 4 from J; bases not matched to a gene: 4. The CDR3 DNA reads as TGTGCCAGCAGCTTCCCGGGACAGGGATACGAGCAGTACTTC. Its translation: CASSFPGQGYEQYF.

The gene calls are TRBV6-1 and TRBJ2-7; 11 nucleotides align to TRBD2. CDR3 length: 16 amino acids. V shed 7 bases and J 4 bases; nucleotides not matched to a gene: 12. Germline lookup yields CDR1 MNHNS and CDR2 SASEGT. The CDR3 DNA sequence: TGTGCCAGCACCCAATCAACTAGCGGGAGTAGGTACGAGCAGTACTTC. As protein: CASTQSTSGSRYEQYF.

The chain is built from TRBV18 and TRBJ2-6; the D gene is possibly TRBD2 (5 bases). CDR1 and CDR2 from the germline V gene are KGHSH and LQKENI. Trimming removed 6 bases from V and 4 bases from J, with 13 bases in between. The length of the CDR3 is 15 residues. CDR3: CASSTDSRGANVLTF. CDR3 DNA sequence: TGTGCCAGCTCCACGGACTCTAGGGGGGCCAACGTCCTGACTTTC.

V gene TRBV20-1 combines with J gene TRBJ1-4; TRBD1 is a possible D gene (5 bases). V shed 6 bases and J shed 3 bases, with 14 bases lying between them. CDR3 length: 14 amino acids. The germline V gene encodes CDR1 DFQATT and CDR2 SNEGSKA (reference sequence). CDR3 amino acids: CSADFGASNEKLFF. The CDR3 nucleotides read TGCAGTGCGGATTTTGGGGCTTCTAATGAAAAACTGTTTTTT.

The chain joins TRBV20-1 to TRBJ2-7; 7 nucleotides line up with TRBD2. Germline V gene lookup returns CDR1 DFQATT and CDR2 SNEGSKA (reference sequence). The V segment lost 2 bases and the J segment 7 bases; nucleotides outside the gene matches: 5. This CDR3 region has 12 residues. The CDR3 sequence is CSARWGGIEQYF. DNA of the CDR3: TGCAGTGCTAGATGGGGAGGGATAGAGCAGTACTTC.

The genes are TRBV5-1 and TRBJ1-4; the match to TRBD1 covers 11 bases. Per germline, CDR1 SGHRS and CDR2 YFSETQ. The ends lost 4 bases at V and 7 bases at J; junction bases unmatched: 6. This CDR3 contains 15 residues. The CDR3 region has the DNA TGCGCCAGCAGCACGACAGGGACAGGGGGTGAAAAACTGTTTTTT. Translated: CASSTTGTGGEKLFF.

As concerns this clonotype: This could be a read error, since a much larger clone is one nucleotide away. This CDR3 reads CASSSCRQGSFEQYF. CDR3 nucleotides: TGTGCCAGCAGCAGCTGCCGACAGGGTTCCTTCGAGCAGTACTTC. V is TRBV21-1 and J is TRBJ2-7; the DNA was not used to check the table's D call, TRBD1. TRBV21-1 is recorded as a pseudogene. There are 15 residues in the CDR3.

This clonotype was recorded a few times. V usage is TRBV28 and J usage is TRBJ2-5, with TRBD1 matching 8 bases. The CDR3 loop spans 14 amino acids. V was clipped by 6 bases and J by 5 bases; unmatched bases: 8. CDR1 and CDR2 (germline): MDHEN, SYDVKM. CDR3 DNA sequence: TGTGCCAGCAGGAAGGACAGGGAACATGAGACCCAGTACTTC. Residues: CASRKDREHETQYF.

This clonotype has ten or more counts. The chain recombines TRBV20-1 with TRBJ2-1, with D unclear. The CDR3 extends over 10 amino acids. Germline values: CDR1 DFQATT, CDR2 SNEGSKA (reference sequence). Trimming left V 8 bases short and J 6 bases short, with 8 bases between. Written as DNA, the CDR3 is TGCAGTATAAAACCCAATGAGCAGTTCTTC. Amino acid sequence: CSIKPNEQFF.

This clonotype has more than one count but fewer than ten. The chain couples TRBV4-2 to TRBJ2-1; D possibly uses TRBD1 or TRBD2 (5 bases each). From germline, CDR1 is LGHNA and CDR2 YNFKEQ. Deletions cut 0 bases from V and 1 base from J, with 13 bases between. The CDR3 is made up of 17 amino acids. The chain's CDR3 is CASSQDKGPLSYNEQFF. The CDR3 region has the DNA TGTGCCAGCAGCCAAGATAAGGGACCCCTATCCTACAATGAGCAGTTCTTC.

CDR3 DNA: TGTGCCAGCAGCTTTTCCACGCCCAGACATGAGCAGTTCTTC. This sequence encodes CASSFSTPRHEQFF. The chain carries TRBV11-2 and TRBJ2-1; D remains ambiguous. There are 14 residues in the CDR3. Per the germline V gene, CDR1 is SGHAT and CDR2 is FQNNGV. Trimming cost V 3 bases and J 8 bases, with 14 bases left between them.

This clonotype was counted many times. The chain carries TRBV29-1 and TRBJ2-7; no definite D call. V was shortened by 4 bases and J by 0 bases, with 7 bases between the two germline ends. The CDR3 runs 12 residues. From germline, CDR1 is SQVTM and CDR2 ANQGSEA. The CDR3 protein is CSVAGDSYEQYF. In DNA form, the CDR3 reads TGCAGCGTTGCTGGGGACTCCTACGAGCAGTACTTC.

This clonotype has just a few counts. V is TRBV6-1 and J is TRBJ2-2, with 7 bases matching TRBD1. The CDR3 runs to 16 residues. Germline V gene lookup returns CDR1 MNHNS and CDR2 SASEGT. V was pared by 4 bases and J by 3 bases, with 8 bases of the junction left unmatched. Here the CDR3 DNA reads TGTGCCAGCAGTGGGCGACAGGGCGACGACACCGGGGAGCTGTTTTTT. Translated, it gives CASSGRQGDDTGELFF.

This chain uses TRBV30 with TRBJ2-1; 12 bases are shared with TRBD2. Germline loops: CDR1 GTSNPN, CDR2 SVGIG (reference sequence). The CDR3 has 14 amino acids. Trimming took 3 bases from V and 6 from J; bases not matched to a gene: 3. CDR3 residues: CAWRLAGGPNEQFF. CDR3 bases: TGTGCCTGGAGGCTAGCGGGAGGGCCCAATGAGCAGTTCTTC.

There are many counts of this clonotype. This chain uses TRBV7-6 with TRBJ2-5, with D unclear. This CDR3 has 12 amino acids. Between the trimmed V and J ends, which lost 4 bases and 9 bases, there was a span of 12 bases. In germline, CDR1 is SGHVS, CDR2 FNYEAQ. The CDR3 DNA follows: TGTGCCAGCAGCTCAGGAGCTGGAGCCCAGTACTTC. Translated: CASSSGAGAQYF.

This clonotype came up a few times. This chain links TRBV20-1 with TRBJ1-4; possibly TRBD1 for D (5 bases). The CDR3 length is 13 residues. Per germline, CDR1 DFQATT and CDR2 SNEGSKA (reference sequence). Trimming cost V 1 base and J 5 bases, with 8 bases left between them. Here the CDR3 reads CSARGDLNEKLFF. As DNA, the CDR3 is TGCAGTGCTAGAGGGGACCTGAATGAAAAACTGTTTTTT.

This clonotype has only a few counts. This sequence joins TRBV9 and TRBJ2-1; 7 nucleotides align to TRBD2. There are 16 residues in the CDR3. The V segment lost 5 bases and the J segment 4 bases; nucleotides outside the gene matches: 12. From germline, CDR1 is SGDLS and CDR2 YYNGEE. DNA of the CDR3: TGTGCCAGCAGTTTGAGGGTAGCTAGCGGTTACAATGAGCAGTTCTTC. Translation gives CASSLRVASGYNEQFF.

This chain links TRBV28 with TRBJ1-5; D may be TRBD1 (6 bases). This CDR3 region has 14 residues. V was trimmed by 8 bases and J by 1 base, leaving 12 bases between them. Looked up from germline, CDR1 is MDHEN and CDR2 is SYDVKM. DNA of the CDR3: TGTGCCAGCCACGAGCAGGGGAGCAATCAGCCCCAGCATTTT. Its translation is CASHEQGSNQPQHF.